This paragraph reports one T cell receptor (beta chain). The antigen remains unidentified. The germline V gene has CDR1 SGDLS and CDR2 YYNGEE. Trimming left V 4 bases short and J 3 bases short, with 12 bases between. The CDR3 is made up of 14 amino acids. The record originates from a study of shared clonotypes between healthy human individuals. The study, taken as a whole, reports: In the sorted subsets, rarefaction showed sequencing was incomplete despite large depth.

Here immunoSEQ multiplex PCR was the method, and the copy in TCRdb shows in-frame clones only, minus some. The table lists some 2.4 million clones, 93% of them singletons. The gene calls are TRBV9 and TRBJ2-3, with D unresolved. The clonotype comes from a man between 18 and 35 years old in good health. Some clones in this sample may be carry-over from other donors' samples. The sample consisted of naive CD4+ T cells from PBMCs. Subset denoted: CD45RA+ positively selected. CDR3 DNA sequence: TGTGCCAGCAGCCCCCGCCTGGGGACAGATACGCAGTATTTT. It encodes CASSPRLGTDTQYF.